The TCR beta chain under discussion was sequenced for a study of OX40 agonist ivuxolimab in advanced cancers. About the investigation overall: The costimulatory receptor OX40 (CD134) was targeted by ivuxolimab, a fully human IgG2 agonistic monoclonal antibody. A male proportion of around 81% and a mean age of approximately 55 years, ranging from about 23 to 79, were recorded for the dose-escalation cohort. The paper describes the monotherapy dose-escalation part (N of about 52 patients) of the phase I trial of ivuxolimab. Peripheral TCRbeta sequencing aimed to test whether ivuxolimab altered TCR sequence diversity and caused clonal T-cell expansion. Among the approximately 50 dose-escalation patients, 19 had hepatocellular carcinoma, some 15 melanoma, 9 renal cell carcinoma and 9 head and neck cancer. Prior anti-PD-1, anti-PD-L1 or anti-CTLA-4 therapy was permitted, and checkpoint inhibitors had been received by roughly 40% of dose-escalation patients. Partial responses occurred in three dose-escalation patients, of whom one had hepatocellular carcinoma and two had cutaneous melanoma. Intravenous ivuxolimab was administered to patients every 2 weeks at six dose levels: 0.01, 0.1, 0.3, 1.5, 3 and 10 mg/kg. What the study reported, not specific to this receptor: After ivuxolimab, expanded clones were on average more numerous among CD8+ T cells than among CD4+ T cells. At doses of 0.1 to 3.0 mg/kg, clonal expansion of both CD4+ and CD8+ T cells in blood was seen between baseline and week 6. Low levels of normalized T-cell clonal expansion were also shown by some nonresponding patients. Which antigens the clonally expanded peripheral T cells were specific for was not determined. In partial responders in the 0.1-3.0 mg/kg groups, normalized peripheral clonal expansion was found to be among the lowest, especially among CD8+ T cells.

The trial excluded patients who had a history of autoimmune disease or who were on systemic immunosuppression. Peripheral blood for TCR sequencing was collected from all dose cohorts at baseline, on cycle 4 day 1, and on cycle 7 day 1. The samples were drawn from a first-in-human, open-label, multicenter phase I dose-escalation trial of ivuxolimab. Adults with locally advanced or metastatic head and neck squamous cell, hepatocellular, melanoma or renal cell carcinoma were enrolled in the trial. Before TCR sequencing, CD4+ T cells and CD8+ T cells were sorted from peripheral blood as separate populations. Via the germline V gene, CDR1 is SQVTM and CDR2 ANQGSEA. Here V drops 6 bases and J drops 7 bases, and the junction holds 4 bases not matched to any gene. Taken from cysteine to phenylalanine, the CDR3 has 12 residues. Just CDR3 DNA is preserved here, 36 bases in frame from base 1. As to this clone: No antigen is known for it. The record has no base qualities; no much larger clone is one base away.

Genomic DNA was extracted from sorted cells for sequencing of the TCRbeta CDR3 region. The immunoSEQ Assay was used for sequencing of TCRbeta CDR3 regions. The table comes from immuneACCESS by way of TCRdb, which keeps in-frame sequences with V and J called. Part of the clones is missing from these tables; in studies checked, under half for an unresolved V gene and the rest for unknown reasons. In this sample the table shows tens of thousands of clones, 75% to 90% of which occur a single time. The ten biggest clones cover approximately 0.5% of the sample. The receptor's source is an adult with an advanced solid tumor such as melanoma, head and neck, liver or kidney cancer. The sample consisted of CD4+ or CD8+ T cells sorted from blood, taken in a trial of the OX40 agonist ivuxolimab. The sequence is built from TRBV29-1 and TRBJ2-2; 8 junctional bases match TRBD1. The CDR3 region reads CSVGTGIGELFF. The DNA sequence follows: TGCAGCGTGGGGACAGGCATCGGGGAGCTGTTTTTT.